This T cell receptor beta chain was recorded in a study of blood T cell repertoires in COVID-19 (TCRdb year 2020). Looking at the study overall: The collaborator samples originated in the United States, Italy and Spain and spanned the acute and convalescent phases of COVID-19. The samples were drawn from the first 160 participants of the ongoing ImmuneRACE study and from 1,200 or so subjects provided by 6 global collaborators. Deeply sampled blood TCRbeta repertoires from subjects exposed to, actively infected with, or recovered from COVID-19 were included in the dataset. The repertoires were made available in a free public database intended to serve as a resource for research on the immune response to SARS-CoV-2. HLA class I and class II types, where available, came from metadata supplied by the sample provider rather than from assay-based typing. The material from the prospective study consisted of cDNA or gDNA derived from T cells, B-cell-depleted T cells, or PBMCs. A de-identified subject ID, COVID-19 status, age in years and sex were almost always included in the sample metadata. Broader findings and caveats from the paper: Clinical and demographic metadata were provided uncurated, with the amount varying by source and participant.

Turning to this clone: Its recognized antigen is unknown. No base quality information exists; no much larger clone differs at one position.

TCRbeta CDR3 regions were amplified from genomic DNA using the immunoSEQ Assay, a bias-controlled multiplex PCR. The study's own analysis went as follows. Within the assay, amplification of reference gene primers was used to estimate how many nucleated cells each sample contained. To quantify the absolute abundance of each unique TCRbeta CDR3 rearrangement, sequence reads were collapsed and filtered. For each sample, productive Simpson clonality was calculated by taking the square root of Simpson's diversity index across productive rearrangements. TCRdb provides this immuneACCESS table in a form limited to in-frame rearrangements. Some clones are lacking; in checked studies, under half of them reflect an unresolved V gene, and why the rest are absent is not known. V and J calls plus clone size are reproduced from that table; the DNA served to infer D and trimming. The sample table holds fewer than 150,000 clones, of which 70% to 85% were seen once. The top ten constitute 8.8% of the sample.

Each collaborating institution followed its own protocols to collect whole blood in K2EDTA tubes. For TCRbeta analysis, collaborators shipped samples as frozen whole blood, isolated PBMCs, or DNA extracted from either of those sample types. The germline V gene (reference sequence) gives CDR1 as LNHDA and CDR2 as SQIVND. Trimming removed 4 bases from V and 5 bases from J, leaving 10 bases between the germline ends. From cysteine to phenylalanine, the CDR3 is 13 amino acids long. Of all the DNA, just the CDR3 is kept, 39 bases in frame from base 1. The sample was peripheral blood. The source of this sequence is a woman older than 75 in a cohort sampled during active or convalescent COVID-19. This sequence uses TRBV19 and TRBJ2-3; a tentative D match to TRBD1 spans 5 bases. CDR3 loop: CASSKGLRDTQYF. DNA sequence: TGTGCCAGTAGTAAGGGGTTAAGAGATACGCAGTATTTT. Joined to the reference TRBV19 and TRBJ2-3 proteins, this CDR3 gives the full variable domain: DGGITQSPKYLFRKEGQNVTLSCEQNLNHDAMYWYRQDPGQGLRLIYYSQIVNDFQKGDIAEGYSVSREKKESFPLTVTSAQKNPTAFYLCASSKGLRDTQYFGPGTRLTVL.